The present T cell receptor (beta chain) was sequenced within a study of shared clonotypes between healthy human individuals. The study, taken as a whole, reports: On the whole, naive subsets had larger estimated richness than memory subsets had.

To note about this clone: The antigen remains undetermined.

The V gene's germline CDR1 is SNHLY and CDR2 FYNNEI. CDR3 length: 14 residues. Deletions cut 7 bases from V and 5 bases from J, with 16 bases between. An assay was performed, and its level was deep. Generated by immunoSEQ multiplex PCR, the TCRdb table keeps only in-frame clones and is missing some. Of roughly 660,000 clones in the sample, about 92% were seen once. V and J are TRBV2 and TRBJ2-3, with D perhaps matching TRBD1 (5 bases). The material sequenced was memory CD8+ T cells from PBMCs. The subset: CD45RO+ cells pooled with CCR7-negative TemRA cells. The sequence was collected from a young man in good health. Some clones in this sample may be carry-over from other donors' samples. CDR3 bases: TGTGCCAGCAAGGGGATTTTAGATAAAGATACGCAGTATTTT. Translated, it gives CASKGILDKDTQYF.